The 21 T cell receptor beta chains below come from one sample, sequenced in a study of blood T cell repertoires in COVID-19. The method was immunoSEQ multiplex PCR; TCRdb's version includes in-frame clones alone and lacks a portion of them. Here the sample spans approximately 110,000 clones, over 80% being singletons. The source material was peripheral blood. The receptors were gathered from a woman aged 55-70 years with acute or convalescent COVID-19.

The chain links TRBV3-1 (or the pseudogene TRBV3-2) to TRBJ1-6; no definite D call. V was clipped by 1 base and J by 8 bases, with 9 bases between them. The CDR3 is 14 residues long. CDR1 LGHDT and CDR2 YNNKEL come from the germline V gene (reference sequence). CDR3 in amino acids: CASSQGFPDSPLHF. Here the CDR3 DNA reads TGTGCCAGCAGCCAAGGTTTCCCGGATTCACCCCTCCACTTT.

The chain combines TRBV10-2 with TRBJ1-1, with a weak D call TRBD1 (5 bases). Germline-derived CDR1 and CDR2 are WSHSY and SAAADI. The CDR3 consists of 13 residues. With 6 bases removed from V and 1 base from J, the gap between germline ends came to 9 bases. The CDR3 spells CASRAGQNTEAFF. Written as DNA, the CDR3 is TGCGCCAGCAGGGCCGGACAGAACACTGAAGCTTTCTTT.

J is TRBJ2-7 and V is TRBV7-2; 7 bases align to TRBD2. CDR1 SGHTA and CDR2 FQGNSA come from the germline V gene. V shed 1 base and J 0 bases; nucleotides not matched to a gene: 3. CDR3 length: 15 residues. The CDR3 DNA reads as TGTGCCAGCAGCTTAGTCGCGGGGGACTCCTACGAGCAGTACTTC. This codes for CASSLVAGDSYEQYF.

This sequence joins TRBV6-5 and TRBJ1-3, with TRBD1 matching 7 bases. This CDR3 comprises 15 residues. The V gene's germline CDR1 is MNHEY and CDR2 SVGAGI. The V gene end was trimmed by 6 bases and the J gene end by 1 base; junction bases not matched to a gene: 6. The CDR3 spells CASRRDRTSGNTIYF. CDR3 coding DNA: TGTGCCAGCAGGAGGGACAGAACTTCTGGAAACACCATATATTTT.

The chain employs TRBV24-1 and TRBJ1-2; D possibly corresponds to TRBD1 (6 bases). CDR3 length equals 17 residues. V was cut by 2 bases and J by 4 bases, with 19 bases left in between. Germline V gene lookup returns CDR1 KGHDR and CDR2 SFDVKD. Written as DNA, the CDR3 is TGTGCCACCAGTGATTCGGGACAAAGTCAAAAGCTCTATGGCTACACCTTC. This gives the protein CATSDSGQSQKLYGYTF.

The gene calls are TRBV19 and TRBJ2-7; tentatively, D is TRBD2 (5 bases). This CDR3 is built from 16 residues. V was clipped by 1 base and J by 4 bases, with 17 bases between them. Germline V gene sequence: CDR1 LNHDA, CDR2 SQIVND (reference sequence). This CDR3 is CASSIGGSLSAYEQYF. The DNA for the CDR3 is TGTGCCAGTAGTATAGGTGGGAGTCTCTCCGCTTACGAGCAGTACTTC. Filled out from reference TRBV19 and TRBJ2-7, the complete variable domain reads DGGITQSPKYLFRKEGQNVTLSCEQNLNHDAMYWYRQDPGQGLRLIYYSQIVNDFQKGDIAEGYSVSREKKESFPLTVTSAQKNPTAFYLCASSIGGSLSAYEQYFGPGTRLTVT.

The V and J genes are TRBV7-2 and TRBJ2-2; 11 positions match TRBD1. The germline V gene encodes CDR1 SGHTA and CDR2 FQGNSA. This CDR3 has 14 amino acids. J lost 5 bases, V lost 5 bases, and 1 base had no gene match. The CDR3 region is CASSGQGATGELFF. DNA of the CDR3: TGTGCCAGCAGCGGACAGGGGGCGACCGGGGAGCTGTTTTTT.

CDR3: CASKYMGAIGELFF. CDR3 nucleotide sequence: TGTGCCAGCAAATATATGGGGGCGATCGGGGAGCTGTTTTTT. The rearrangement uses TRBV6-5 and TRBJ2-2; D may be TRBD1 (6 bases). This CDR3 is built from 14 residues. The V end was cut by 7 bases, the J end by 7 bases, with 16 bases between. Germline CDR1 is MNHEY and CDR2 is SVGAGI.

This clone was seen once. The chain is built from TRBV5-1 and TRBJ1-6; no reliable D call. The germline V gene encodes CDR1 SGHRS and CDR2 YFSETQ. The CDR3 totals 15 residues. Trimming cost V 3 bases and J 9 bases, with 16 bases left between them. Here the CDR3 DNA reads TGCGCCAGCAGCTACGTCCGGGGTCTTTCTTCACCCCTCCACTTT. This codes for CASSYVRGLSSPLHF.

This clone was seen just once. This chain joins TRBV23-1 and TRBJ2-2, with 7 bases aligning to TRBD1. TRBV23-1 is annotated as an ORF whose role is uncertain. The trim removed 2 bases at V and 7 bases at J, leaving 10 bases unmatched. The CDR3 consists of 16 residues. The CDR3 coding sequence is TGCGCCAGCAGTCAAGATTTTTGCAGGGGGAACGGGGAGCTGTTTTTT. It encodes CASSQDFCRGNGELFF.

The chain employs TRBV7-6 and TRBJ2-1; TRBD2 matches at 7 bases. From germline, CDR1 is SGHVS and CDR2 FNYEAQ. V lost 3 bases, J lost 5 bases, and 13 bases stayed unmatched. The CDR3 runs 17 residues. The CDR3 region has the DNA TGTGCCAGCAGCTTTTGGGTACCCCTAGCGGAGGACAATGAGCAGTTCTTC. Encoded protein: CASSFWVPLAEDNEQFF.

The rearrangement joins TRBV6-4 to TRBJ1-3, with 9 bases aligning to TRBD1. The V gene's germline CDR1 is MRHNA and CDR2 SNTAGT. The CDR3 has 14 amino acids. J gave up 4 bases and V 8 bases, and 6 bases lay outside the gene matches. In DNA, the CDR3 is TGTGCCAGCGCACACAGGGGGCAAGGAAACACCATATATTTT. It translates to CASAHRGQGNTIYF.

This clone appeared a few times. The gene calls are TRBV6-5 and TRBJ1-5, with a tentative D call TRBD1 (5 bases). Germline CDR1 is MNHEY and CDR2 is SVGAGI. The CDR3 is 16 residues long. The V end was cut by 4 bases, the J end by 6 bases, with 19 bases between. The CDR3 DNA reads as TGTGCCAGCAGTTCGGCGGCCTCAGGGTCAGGTCAGCCCCAGCATTTT. Residues: CASSSAASGSGQPQHF.

The V call is TRBV3-1 (or the pseudogene TRBV3-2), the J call TRBJ2-7, with 10 bases lining up with TRBD2. This CDR3 has 17 residues. The ends lost 10 bases at V and 0 bases at J; junction bases unmatched: 15. Germline CDR1 LGHDT, CDR2 YNNKEL (reference sequence). CDR3 nucleotides: TGTGCCACAAGCGCCGGGTTGGCTAGCGGGAGCTCCTACGAGCAGTACTTC. Its protein is CATSAGLASGSSYEQYF.

The chain recombines TRBV11-2 with TRBJ1-1, with TRBD1 identical over 7 bases. V was pared by 5 bases and J by 5 bases, with 8 bases of the junction left unmatched. CDR3 size: 14 residues. The germline gives CDR1 SGHAT, CDR2 FQNNGV. The CDR3 nucleotides are TGTGCCAGCAGCGCATCAACAGGGGTTACTGAAGCTTTCTTT. It is translated as CASSASTGVTEAFF.

This sequence joins TRBV7-2 and TRBJ2-5, with D maybe TRBD2 (6 bases). The CDR3 is 14 residues long. The germline V and J ends were trimmed by 5 bases and 5 bases, with 15 bases remaining between them. Germline CDR1 SGHTA, CDR2 FQGNSA. The chain's CDR3 is CASSPQRAGETQYF. For the CDR3, the DNA is TGTGCCAGCAGCCCCCAGAGGGCGGGGGAGACCCAGTACTTC. The full variable domain, in which reference TRBV7-2 and TRBJ2-5 provide the parts outside the CDR3, is GAGVSQSPSNKVTEKGKDVELRCDPISGHTALYWYRQSLGQGLEFLIYFQGNSAPDKSGLPSDRFSAERTGGSVSTLTIQRTQQEDSAVYLCASSPQRAGETQYFGPGTRLLVL.

The gene calls are TRBV4-3 and TRBJ1-1; maybe TRBD1 (5 bases). V was shortened by 4 bases and J by 11 bases, with 20 bases between the two germline ends. The CDR3 runs to 14 residues. CDR1 is LGHNA, CDR2 YSLEER, per germline. Here the CDR3 DNA reads TGCGCCAGCAGCCCAAGCGATCAGGGCGCGCGGGCTTTCTTT. This sequence encodes CASSPSDQGARAFF.

This clone appeared a few times. This chain joins TRBV24-1 and TRBJ2-7; 7 bases are a match to TRBD2. The trim removed 2 bases at V and 9 bases at J, leaving 3 bases unmatched. The CDR3 spans 12 residues. Germline lookup yields CDR1 KGHDR and CDR2 SFDVKD. The CDR3 DNA follows: TGTGCCACCAGTGATTCCACGGGGGGGCAGTACTTC. The encoded protein is CATSDSTGGQYF.

The chain employs TRBV28 and TRBJ1-3; 7 bases are a match to TRBD1. This CDR3 has 19 amino acids. Germline-derived CDR1 and CDR2 are MDHEN and SYDVKM. V dropped 5 bases and J dropped 4; count of bases not matched to a gene: 20. The CDR3 here is CASSPVPRTGDRLGNTIYF. CDR3 in DNA: TGTGCCAGCAGTCCCGTGCCCCGGACAGGCGACAGACTAGGAAACACCATATATTTT.

J is TRBJ1-1 and V is TRBV29-1, with no clear D. Germline V CDR1 and CDR2: SQVTM, ANQGSEA. V was shortened by 4 bases and J by 4 bases, with 13 bases between the two germline ends. CDR3 size: 13 residues. This CDR3 reads CSVATGIGTEAFF. The CDR3 nucleotides are TGCAGCGTTGCAACGGGGATCGGCACTGAAGCTTTCTTT.

CDR3 DNA sequence: TGCAGTGCTAGTCAGAACTACGAGCAGTACTTC. This codes for CSASQNYEQYF. The J gene is TRBJ2-7, the V gene TRBV20-1; D gene uncertain. V lost 3 bases, J lost 3 bases, and 6 bases lay in between. Germline V CDR1 and CDR2: DFQATT, SNEGSKA (reference sequence). CDR3 length: 11 residues.